These 31 T cell receptor beta chains were all obtained from the same sample, sequenced in a study of T cell therapy after organ transplantation. Here immunoSEQ multiplex PCR was the method, and the copy in TCRdb shows in-frame clones only, minus some. The table includes some 48,000 clones, approximately 94% detected once. These receptors have no known antigen. Source: CD8+ T cells from blood, taken before autologous CMV-specific T cell therapy. Source of these receptors: a human patient who had received a solid organ transplant and had CMV disease.

The J gene is TRBJ2-5, the V gene TRBV21-1; the table's D call TRBD2 went unverified against the DNA. TRBJ2-7 explains the end of the DNA better; the J call may be wrong. TRBV21-1 is marked as a pseudogene. The CDR3 spans 15 residues. CDR3 sequence (DNA): TGTGCCAGCAGCAAAGCCGGGACTAGGTCCTACGAGCAGTACTTC. It is translated as CASSKAGTRSYEQYF.

This clone is a singleton in its sample. V and J are TRBV4-3 and TRBJ2-2; no reliable D call. Trimming left V 4 bases short and J 5 bases short, with 14 bases between. Germline assignment: CDR1 LGHNA and CDR2 YSLEER. This CDR3 has 15 amino acids. CDR3 coding DNA: TGCGCCAGCAGCCCCTCGTATCTTGTGACCGGGGAGCTGTTTTTT. Translated: CASSPSYLVTGELFF.

The gene calls are TRBV9 and TRBJ2-7, with D possibly being TRBD1 (6 bases). V lost 3 bases to trimming and J lost 0 bases, with 10 bases between them. Germline CDR1 is SGDLS and CDR2 is YYNGEE. The CDR3 loop spans 14 amino acids. CDR3 loop: CASSEGDNSYEQYF. CDR3 sequence (DNA): TGTGCCAGCAGCGAAGGGGACAACTCCTACGAGCAGTACTTC.

The chain links TRBV7-9 to TRBJ1-3; tentatively, D is TRBD1 (6 bases). Trimming shortened V by 5 bases and J by 2 bases, and 13 bases separated the two germline ends. The CDR3 runs 15 residues. Germline lookup yields CDR1 SEHNR and CDR2 FQNEAQ (reference sequence). This CDR3 is CASSRDTRTGNTIYF. CDR3 sequence (DNA): TGTGCCAGCAGCCGGGACACCCGAACTGGAAACACCATATATTTT. Looking up the rest from reference TRBV7-9 and TRBJ1-3 gives the full variable domain: DTGVSQNPRHKITKRGQNVTFRCDPISEHNRLYWYRQTLGQGPEFLTYFQNEAQLEKSRLLSDRFSAERPKGSFSTLEIQRTEQGDSAMYLCASSRDTRTGNTIYFGEGSWLTVV.

This clone was detected once. The rearrangement links TRBV6-5 to TRBJ1-3; unclear D gene. CDR1 is MNHEY and CDR2 is SVGAGI in the germline V gene. This CDR3 contains 15 residues. The germline V and J ends were trimmed by 2 bases and 3 bases, with 11 bases remaining between them. The CDR3 region has the DNA TGTGCCAGCAGTTACCAAGGGCTGAGTGGAAACACCATATATTTT. It codes for CASSYQGLSGNTIYF.

The chain couples TRBV2 to TRBJ2-1; 8 nucleotides align to TRBD2. The CDR3 runs to 13 residues. CDR1 and CDR2 from the germline V gene are SNHLY and FYNNEI. Trimming took 6 bases from V and 8 from J; bases not matched to a gene: 6. The CDR3 DNA follows: TGTGCCAGCAGGATACTAGCGGCAGATGAGCAGTTCTTC. Protein product: CASRILAADEQFF. The full variable domain, in which reference TRBV2 and TRBJ2-1 provide the parts outside the CDR3, is EPEVTQTPSHQVTQMGQEVILRCVPISNHLYFYWYRQILGQKVEFLVSFYNNEISEKSEIFDDQFSVERPDGSNFTLKIRSTKLEDSAMYFCASRILAADEQFFGPGTRLTVL.

The chain carries TRBV10-3 and TRBJ2-7; 10 bases match TRBD2. J lost 8 bases, V lost 0 bases, and 13 bases had no gene match. The CDR3 loop spans 17 amino acids. CDR1 is ENHRY, CDR2 SYGVKD, per germline. CDR3 protein: CAISESRRELAGVQQYF. DNA of the CDR3: TGTGCCATCAGTGAGTCAAGGAGGGAGCTAGCGGGAGTCCAGCAGTACTTC.

The V call is TRBV4-2, the J call TRBJ1-6, with 9 bases aligning to TRBD1. Trimming took 1 base from V and 9 from J; bases not matched to a gene: 4. The CDR3 length is 15 residues. From germline, CDR1 is LGHNA and CDR2 YNFKEQ. The CDR3 sequence: CASSQAQGATSPLHF. In nucleotides, the CDR3 is TGTGCCAGCAGCCAAGCACAGGGGGCTACTTCACCCCTCCACTTT.

To note about this clone: The conserved closing phenylalanine or tryptophan is absent in this CDR3, likely reflecting a read error. The chain combines TRBV23-1 with TRBJ1-2; TRBD1 agrees at 9 bases. TRBV23-1 is given ORF status, its function remaining uncertain. J was trimmed by 7 bases and V by 4 bases; bases with no gene match: 19. This CDR3 contains 18 residues. CDR3 region: CASSRIPSEGTGRSGYTL. Written as DNA, the CDR3 is TGCGCCAGCAGTCGAATCCCTAGTGAGGGGACAGGGCGGAGTGGCTACACCCTC.

The J gene is TRBJ2-1, the V gene TRBV5-4, with D possibly matching TRBD2 (6 bases). V was clipped by 0 bases and J by 7 bases, with 14 bases between them. This CDR3 has 15 amino acids. Germline-derived CDR1 and CDR2 are SGHNT and YYREEE (reference sequence). The CDR3, as DNA: TGTGCCAGCAGCTTGGCCGGACTATTTCGAAATGAGCAGTTCTTC. It translates to CASSLAGLFRNEQFF.

In DNA form, the CDR3 reads TGTGCCAGCAGCTTTCAACCAGGGACTCACTCCTACGAGCAGTACTTC. It codes for CASSFQPGTHSYEQYF. This chain uses TRBV13 with TRBJ2-7, with TRBD2 as a possible D gene (6 bases). V was pared by 3 bases and J by 0 bases, with 15 bases between. The CDR3 runs to 16 residues. CDR1 and CDR2 from the germline V gene are PRHDT and FYEKMQ (reference sequence).

This rearrangement joins TRBV5-4 to TRBJ2-7; no firm D call. The CDR3 contains 12 residues. Deletions cut 4 bases from V and 5 bases from J, with 10 bases between. The germline gives CDR1 SGHNT, CDR2 YYREEE (reference sequence). CDR3 sequence: CASSQGPNEQYF. The DNA of the CDR3 is TGTGCCAGCAGCCAAGGGCCCAACGAGCAGTACTTC.

The chain carries TRBV6-6 and TRBJ1-2; D is uncertain. The CDR3 contains 14 residues. V lost 2 bases and J lost 5, with 12 bases in between. CDR1 is MNHNY and CDR2 is SVGAGI in the germline V gene (reference sequence). The CDR3 loop reads CASSYDADAYGYTF. The CDR3 DNA sequence: TGTGCCAGCAGTTACGATGCGGATGCTTATGGCTACACCTTC.

The chain has TRBV13 and TRBJ1-4, with 8 bases matching TRBD1. The germline gives CDR1 PRHDT, CDR2 FYEKMQ (reference sequence). The V and J ends lost 6 bases and 2 bases, in that order; junction bases with no gene match: 11. The CDR3 totals 17 residues. CDR3 sequence reads: CASRLRAGQGTNEKLFF. CDR3 DNA sequence: TGTGCCAGCAGACTTAGGGCTGGACAGGGTACTAATGAAAAACTGTTTTTT.

The chain links TRBV2 to TRBJ1-4; D possibly corresponds to TRBD1 (6 bases). In germline, CDR1 is SNHLY, CDR2 FYNNEI. The CDR3 has 16 residues. Between the trimmed V and J ends, which lost 6 bases and 3 bases, there was a span of 17 bases. The CDR3: CASSRRTVPPNEKLFF. In DNA form, the CDR3 reads TGTGCCAGCAGCCGCAGGACAGTTCCCCCTAATGAAAAACTGTTTTTT. Full variable domain (missing parts from reference TRBV2 and TRBJ1-4): EPEVTQTPSHQVTQMGQEVILRCVPISNHLYFYWYRQILGQKVEFLVSFYNNEISEKSEIFDDQFSVERPDGSNFTLKIRSTKLEDSAMYFCASSRRTVPPNEKLFFGSGTQLSVL.

This clone has just one count. The V call is TRBV2, the J call TRBJ1-5; D might be TRBD1 (5 bases). The CDR3 extends over 13 amino acids. From germline, CDR1 is SNHLY and CDR2 FYNNEI. Between the trimmed V and J ends, which lost 6 bases and 7 bases, there was a span of 13 bases. The CDR3 region is CASRGDVSQPQHF. CDR3 DNA sequence: TGTGCCAGCAGGGGGGACGTTTCGCAGCCCCAGCATTTT. Using reference TRBV2 and TRBJ1-5 for the parts outside the CDR3, the full variable domain is EPEVTQTPSHQVTQMGQEVILRCVPISNHLYFYWYRQILGQKVEFLVSFYNNEISEKSEIFDDQFSVERPDGSNFTLKIRSTKLEDSAMYFCASRGDVSQPQHFGDGTRLSIL.

The chain combines TRBV7-6 with TRBJ2-5; 7 bases fit TRBD2. The CDR3 runs 15 residues. Germline CDR1 is SGHVS and CDR2 is FNYEAQ. After removal of 1 base from V and 4 bases from J, the junction contained 6 bases not matched to a gene. The CDR3 region is CASSLEGEGLETQYF. The CDR3 bases are TGTGCCAGCAGCTTAGAAGGGGAGGGCTTAGAGACCCAGTACTTC.

The chain uses TRBV6-4 and TRBJ2-7; TRBD2 agrees at 11 bases. The CDR3 runs to 19 residues. The germline V gene encodes CDR1 MRHNA and CDR2 SNTAGT. Trimming removed 0 bases from V and 1 base from J; junction bases left unmatched: 11. Written as DNA, the CDR3 is TGTGCCAGCAGTGACTCGAACCTAGCGGGAGGACCCATTTCCTACGAGCAGTACTTC. It encodes CASSDSNLAGGPISYEQYF.

The chain carries TRBV29-1 and TRBJ2-2; 9 bases agree with TRBD1. The CDR3 loop spans 14 amino acids. V dropped 2 bases and J dropped 6; count of bases not matched to a gene: 4. Germline loops: CDR1 SQVTM, CDR2 ANQGSEA. The CDR3 nucleotides are TGCAGCGTTGAACGTGGACAGGGGTCCGGGGAGCTGTTTTTT. Its translation is CSVERGQGSGELFF.

This chain uses TRBV7-9 with TRBJ1-2; 8 positions match TRBD1. The CDR3 is 15 residues long. From germline, CDR1 is SEHNR and CDR2 FQNEAQ (reference sequence). V dropped 4 bases and J dropped 4; count of bases not matched to a gene: 8. This chain's CDR3 is CASSSEAGGIYGYTF. The CDR3, as DNA: TGTGCCAGCAGCTCGGAGGCAGGGGGCATCTATGGCTACACCTTC.

J is TRBJ2-1 and V is TRBV29-1, with TRBD2 matching over 8 bases. The CDR3 runs 17 residues. Germline lookup yields CDR1 SQVTM and CDR2 ANQGSEA. The V gene end was trimmed by 7 bases and the J gene end by 0 bases; junction bases not matched to a gene: 14. CDR3 DNA sequence: TGCAGCGCTAACGAGCGGGGGTTCCCCAACTCCTACAATGAGCAGTTCTTC. This encodes CSANERGFPNSYNEQFF.

The chain links TRBV6-1 to TRBJ1-6; D unclear. The CDR3 totals 15 residues. Trimming shortened V by 2 bases and J by 0 bases, and 5 bases separated the two germline ends. CDR1 is MNHNS, CDR2 SASEGT, per germline. Here the CDR3 DNA reads TGTGCCAGCAGTGAACTCAGCTCCTATAATTCACCCCTCCACTTT. Residues: CASSELSSYNSPLHF.

The chain employs TRBV7-9 and TRBJ2-1; 9 bases line up with TRBD1. This CDR3 has 15 residues. The V gene's germline CDR1 is SEHNR and CDR2 FQNEAQ (reference sequence). The ends lost 7 bases at V and 1 base at J; junction bases unmatched: 5. CDR3 DNA sequence: TGTGCCAGCACAGTACAGGGGGCTTCCTACAATGAGCAGTTCTTC. The encoded protein is CASTVQGASYNEQFF.

The CDR3 nucleotides are TGTGCCAGCAGCCCGTTTCATCCCTACGAGCAGTACTTC. It is translated as CASSPFHPYEQYF. The V call is TRBV7-2, the J call TRBJ2-7; D is unresolved. The ends were cut back, 5 bases at V and 2 bases at J, with 10 bases in the middle. This CDR3 contains 13 residues. Germline V lookup: CDR1 SGHTA, CDR2 FQGNSA.

V gene TRBV6-5 combines with J gene TRBJ2-5; D not certain. CDR3 length: 14 amino acids. The germline CDR1 and CDR2 sequences are MNHEY and SVGAGI. V dropped 0 bases and J dropped 2 bases, with 7 bases sitting between them. This CDR3 reads CASSYSGRQETQYF. The CDR3 DNA follows: TGTGCCAGCAGTTACTCGGGCAGACAAGAGACCCAGTACTTC.

The chain carries TRBV6-5 and TRBJ1-1, with 10 bases that match TRBD1. Per the germline V gene, CDR1 is MNHEY and CDR2 is SVGAGI. The trim removed 2 bases at V and 5 bases at J, leaving 2 bases unmatched. The CDR3 contains 14 residues. CDR3 region: CASSYGQGVTEAFF. As DNA, the CDR3 is TGTGCCAGCAGTTACGGACAGGGGGTGACTGAAGCTTTCTTT.

The chain combines TRBV30 with TRBJ2-3, with a tentative D call TRBD2 (6 bases). CDR3 length: 11 residues. Germline values: CDR1 GTSNPN, CDR2 SVGIG (reference sequence). The V end was cut by 4 bases, the J end by 6 bases, with 8 bases between. CDR3 coding DNA: TGTGCCTGGAATGGGGGGGATACGCAGTATTTT. It translates to CAWNGGDTQYF.

The V call is TRBV11-2, the J call TRBJ1-1; TRBD1 might be the D (5 bases). Per the germline V gene, CDR1 is SGHAT and CDR2 is FQNNGV. The CDR3 totals 14 residues. V lost 1 base and J lost 4, with 10 bases in between. CDR3 DNA sequence: TGTGCCAGCAGCTTAGGTTGGGGGGGCACTGAAGCTTTCTTT. Translating gives CASSLGWGGTEAFF.

This clone appeared a single time. The chain couples TRBV6-5 to TRBJ2-2; D possibly corresponds to TRBD1 (5 bases). The CDR3 contains 14 residues. Trimming took 5 bases from V and 6 from J, leaving 13 bases between them. The germline CDR1 and CDR2 sequences are MNHEY and SVGAGI. The CDR3 loop is CASSQTGGAGELFF. The DNA of the CDR3 is TGTGCCAGCAGTCAAACAGGTGGCGCCGGGGAGCTGTTTTTT.

V and J are TRBV6-6 and TRBJ1-1; D is undetermined. With 3 bases removed from V and 5 bases from J, the gap between germline ends came to 13 bases. Germline V lookup: CDR1 MNHNY, CDR2 SVGAGI (reference sequence). The CDR3 contains 14 residues. Here the CDR3 DNA reads TGTGCCAGCAGTTATTTCGTAGGAGGAACTGAAGCTTTCTTT. Its protein product is CASSYFVGGTEAFF.

The chain employs TRBV5-6 and TRBJ2-7, with 10 nucleotides matching TRBD1. V dropped 4 bases and J dropped 3; count of bases not matched to a gene: 7. The CDR3 runs to 15 residues. The germline V gene has CDR1 SGHDT and CDR2 YYEEEE. In nucleotides, the CDR3 is TGTGCCAGCAGCACGGACAGGGGGAGCGACTACGAGCAGTACTTC. Encoded protein: CASSTDRGSDYEQYF.